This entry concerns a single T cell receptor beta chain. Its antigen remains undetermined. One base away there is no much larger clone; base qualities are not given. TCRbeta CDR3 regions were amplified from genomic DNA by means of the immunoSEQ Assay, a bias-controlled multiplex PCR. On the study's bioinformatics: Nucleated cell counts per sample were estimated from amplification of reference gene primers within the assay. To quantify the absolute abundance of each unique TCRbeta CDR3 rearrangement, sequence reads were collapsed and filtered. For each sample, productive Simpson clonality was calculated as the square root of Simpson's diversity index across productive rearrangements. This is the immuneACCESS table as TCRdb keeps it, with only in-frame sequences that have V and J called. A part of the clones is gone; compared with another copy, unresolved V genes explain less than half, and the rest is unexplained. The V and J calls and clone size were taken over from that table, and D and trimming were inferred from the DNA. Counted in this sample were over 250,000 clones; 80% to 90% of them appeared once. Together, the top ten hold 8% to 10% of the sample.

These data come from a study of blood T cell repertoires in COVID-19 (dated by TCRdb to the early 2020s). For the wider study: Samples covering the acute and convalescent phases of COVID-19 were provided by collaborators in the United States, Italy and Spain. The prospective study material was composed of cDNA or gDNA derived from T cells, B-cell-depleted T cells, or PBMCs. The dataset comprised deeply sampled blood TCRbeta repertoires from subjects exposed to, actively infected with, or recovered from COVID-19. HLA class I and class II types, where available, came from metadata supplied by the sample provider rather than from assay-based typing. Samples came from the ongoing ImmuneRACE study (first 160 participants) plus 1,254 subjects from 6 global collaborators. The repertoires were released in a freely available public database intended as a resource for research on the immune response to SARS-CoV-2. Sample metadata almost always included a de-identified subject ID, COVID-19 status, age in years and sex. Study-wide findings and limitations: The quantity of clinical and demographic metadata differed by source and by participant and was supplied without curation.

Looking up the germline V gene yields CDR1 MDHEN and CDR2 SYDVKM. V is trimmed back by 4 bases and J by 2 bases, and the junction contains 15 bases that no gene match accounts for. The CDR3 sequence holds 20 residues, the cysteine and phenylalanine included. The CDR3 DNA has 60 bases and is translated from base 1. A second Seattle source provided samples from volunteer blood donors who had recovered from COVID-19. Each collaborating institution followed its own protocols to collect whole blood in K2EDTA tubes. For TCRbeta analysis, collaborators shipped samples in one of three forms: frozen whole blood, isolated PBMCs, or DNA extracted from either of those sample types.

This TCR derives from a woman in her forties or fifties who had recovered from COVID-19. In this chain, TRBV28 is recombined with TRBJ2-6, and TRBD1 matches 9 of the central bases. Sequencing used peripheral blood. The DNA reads TGTGCCAGCAGTTCCCCAAACCGAAACCGGGACAGGGCTGGGGCCAACGTCCTGACTTTC. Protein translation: CASSSPNRNRDRAGANVLTF.